Detailed here is one T cell receptor beta chain. The data stem from a study of cytomegalovirus exposure and HLA in healthy donors. The PCR had 60 Vbeta and 13 Jbeta primers. Repertoires were generated with immunoSEQ multiplex PCR, while TCRdb's copy carries only in-frame clones and drops some. This sample has about 120,000 clones, with roughly four fifths found just once. The sample comprised PBMCs. The receptor was isolated from a young woman in good health and CMV-seropositive.

The CDR3 DNA sequence: TGTGCCAGCAGCTTAGCGGGGCGGGGCCAGAGCTCCTACGAGCAGTACTTC. It yields the protein CASSLAGRGQSSYEQYF. The V gene is TRBV7-2, the J gene TRBJ2-7; perhaps TRBD2 as D (6 bases). The germline V and J ends were trimmed by 0 bases and 0 bases, with 15 bases remaining between them. CDR1 SGHTA and CDR2 FQGNSA come from the germline V gene. CDR3 length: 17 residues.